A single sample gave rise to the 18 T cell receptor beta chains below, sequenced in a study of cytomegalovirus exposure and HLA in healthy donors. The PCR used 60 Vbeta and 13 Jbeta primers. The data were produced by immunoSEQ multiplex PCR, yet TCRdb's version contains in-frame clones alone and is incomplete. The sample shows some 200,000 clones, around three quarters of them seen only once. Sequenced sample: PBMCs. These receptors were obtained from a woman in her twenties or thirties in good health and CMV-seronegative.

The genes are TRBV7-9 and TRBJ2-1; 7 bases are a match to TRBD2. Unmatched junction bases numbered 9, after V lost 4 bases and J lost 0 bases. Germline CDR1 reads SEHNR; CDR2 reads FQNEAQ (reference sequence). The CDR3 spans 17 residues. The CDR3 reads CASSSGRGTLSYNEQFF. CDR3 sequence (DNA): TGTGCCAGCAGCTCCGGGCGGGGGACGCTCTCCTACAATGAGCAGTTCTTC.

The chain recombines TRBV6-5 with TRBJ2-5; 11 nucleotides agree with TRBD2. Germline V gives CDR1 MNHEY, CDR2 SVGAGI. With V trimmed by 2 bases and J by 3 bases, 5 bases remained unmatched. This CDR3 comprises 16 residues. CDR3 bases: TGTGCCAGCAGTTACCCGACGACTAGCGGGGAAGAGACCCAGTACTTC. Its protein product is CASSYPTTSGEETQYF.

This chain uses TRBV19 with TRBJ2-5; 7 bases match TRBD2. Germline CDR1 LNHDA, CDR2 SQIVND (reference sequence). The CDR3 has 15 residues. J gave up 2 bases and V 5 bases, and 8 bases lay outside the gene matches. CDR3 residues: CASSDLRLAQETQYF. CDR3 nucleotides: TGTGCCAGTAGTGACCTTCGACTAGCTCAAGAGACCCAGTACTTC.

The chain combines TRBV27 with TRBJ1-2; D remains unclear. The CDR3 consists of 15 residues. Germline V gene sequence: CDR1 MNHEY, CDR2 SMNVEV (reference sequence). With 2 bases removed from V and 1 base from J, the gap between germline ends came to 11 bases. The DNA for the CDR3 is TGTGCCAGCAGTTTAGGTCCGCAGGTTAACTATGGCTACACCTTC. Translated, it gives CASSLGPQVNYGYTF.

CDR3 sequence: CSVGQFYEQYF. As DNA, the CDR3 is TGCAGTGTGGGACAGTTCTACGAGCAGTACTTC. This chain links TRBV20-1 with TRBJ2-7; TRBD1 aligns across 7 bases. The CDR3 is 11 amino acids. Germline V CDR1 and CDR2: DFQATT, SNEGSKA (reference sequence). V gave up 7 bases and J gave up 3 bases; unmatched junction bases: 3.

V and J are TRBV6-1 and TRBJ2-4; maybe TRBD2 (6 bases). There are 16 residues in the CDR3. V was clipped by 1 base and J by 1 base, with 11 bases between them. Germline V CDR1 and CDR2: MNHNS, SASEGT. CDR3 sequence reads: CASSEEARGAKNIQYF. CDR3 DNA sequence: TGTGCCAGCAGTGAAGAAGCTCGGGGGGCCAAAAACATTCAGTACTTC.

The chain uses TRBV15 and TRBJ2-7; 9 bases are shared with TRBD1. The CDR3 extends over 14 amino acids. CDR1 LNHNV and CDR2 YYDKDF come from the germline V gene (reference sequence). J was trimmed by 5 bases and V by 0 bases; bases with no gene match: 2. The CDR3 spells CATSRDRTGDEQYF. The CDR3, as DNA: TGTGCCACCAGCAGAGACCGGACAGGGGACGAGCAGTACTTC.

J is TRBJ1-1 and V is TRBV2, with 11 nucleotides matching TRBD1. This CDR3 region has 14 residues. Looked up from germline, CDR1 is SNHLY and CDR2 is FYNNEI. V lost 7 bases to trimming and J lost 0 bases; unmatched junction nucleotides: 1. The CDR3 nucleotides read TGTGCCAGCACGGGACAGGGGGTGAACACTGAAGCTTTCTTT. It translates to CASTGQGVNTEAFF.

This clone has a handful of counts. The chain recombines TRBV7-8 with TRBJ2-5; 8 bases agree with TRBD1. Trimming at V came to 2 bases and at J to 4 bases, leaving 6 bases not matched to a gene. Germline V gives CDR1 SGHVS, CDR2 FQNEAQ. The CDR3 contains 15 residues. The CDR3 region is CASSLNFGTGETQYF. CDR3 sequence (DNA): TGTGCCAGCAGCTTAAATTTTGGGACAGGAGAGACCCAGTACTTC.

J is TRBJ2-5 and V is TRBV6-4, with 9 bases lining up with TRBD2. Germline V gives CDR1 MRHNA, CDR2 SNTAGT. The CDR3 is made up of 15 amino acids. The trim removed 0 bases at V and 5 bases at J, leaving 4 bases unmatched. In DNA form, the CDR3 reads TGTGCCAGCAGTGACTCGGCGGGGGGGGTGGAGACCCAGTACTTC. Protein: CASSDSAGGVETQYF.

V usage is TRBV5-1 and J usage is TRBJ2-5; D is undetermined. V was pared by 2 bases and J by 4 bases, with 12 bases between. Germline V lookup: CDR1 SGHRS, CDR2 YFSETQ. The CDR3 is 14 residues long. The CDR3: CASSLAPNGETQYF. As DNA, the CDR3 is TGCGCCAGCAGCTTAGCGCCCAACGGAGAGACCCAGTACTTC.

This sequence joins TRBV6-5 and TRBJ2-1; 7 nucleotides match TRBD1. Losses at the gene ends were 6 bases for V and 7 bases for J; bases not matched to a gene: 12. The germline V gene encodes CDR1 MNHEY and CDR2 SVGAGI. The CDR3 is made up of 15 amino acids. CDR3 in amino acids: CASRSARQGRNEQFF. CDR3 coding DNA: TGTGCCAGCAGGTCTGCGAGACAGGGACGGAATGAGCAGTTCTTC.

This chain joins TRBV7-2 and TRBJ2-5; possibly TRBD2 for D (6 bases). The CDR3 is made up of 14 amino acids. The germline CDR1 and CDR2 sequences are SGHTA and FQGNSA. The V end lost 5 bases, the J end lost 5 bases, and 15 bases lay between the germline ends. The CDR3 sequence: CASSRGGGIETQYF. The CDR3, as DNA: TGTGCCAGCAGCAGGGGAGGCGGAATCGAGACCCAGTACTTC.

In this sample, this clone turned up a few times. The chain carries TRBV6-5 and TRBJ1-2; TRBD1 matches 7 bases. CDR1 is MNHEY, CDR2 SVGAGI, per germline. This CDR3 contains 14 residues. Trimming cost V 6 bases and J 4 bases; bases outside gene matches: 8. The CDR3 DNA sequence: TGTGCCAGCAGCCGACAGGGAATTTTCTATGGCTACACCTTC. It encodes CASSRQGIFYGYTF.

The chain has TRBV6-5 and TRBJ1-2, with TRBD1 matching 11 bases. The CDR3 extends over 16 amino acids. The V and J ends lost 4 bases and 4 bases, in that order; junction bases with no gene match: 8. The germline CDR1 and CDR2 sequences are MNHEY and SVGAGI. CDR3 sequence reads: CASSSSGTGGGYGYTF. In DNA, the CDR3 is TGTGCCAGCAGTTCCTCCGGGACAGGGGGGGGCTATGGCTACACCTTC.

V is TRBV30 and J is TRBJ2-1; 12 nucleotides agree with TRBD2. Trimming removed 0 bases from V and 8 bases from J; junction bases left unmatched: 8. The CDR3 has 16 amino acids. Germline V gives CDR1 GTSNPN, CDR2 SVGIG (reference sequence). The CDR3 here is CAWSVKTSGSFDEQFF. In DNA, the CDR3 is TGTGCCTGGAGTGTAAAGACTAGCGGGAGTTTCGATGAGCAGTTCTTC.

The V and J genes are TRBV5-4 and TRBJ2-7; tentatively, D is TRBD2 (5 bases). This CDR3 has 12 amino acids. Germline lookup yields CDR1 SGHNT and CDR2 YYREEE (reference sequence). V was shortened by 3 bases and J by 3 bases, with 7 bases between the two germline ends. As DNA, the CDR3 is TGTGCCAGCAGCTCCGGGAACTACGAGCAGTACTTC. Its protein product is CASSSGNYEQYF. The full variable domain, in which reference TRBV5-4 and TRBJ2-7 provide the parts outside the CDR3, is ETGVTQSPTHLIKTRGQQVTLRCSSQSGHNTVSWYQQALGQGPQFIFQYYREEENGRGNFPPRFSGLQFPNYSSELNVNALELDDSALYLCASSSGNYEQYFGPGTRLTVT.

The chain combines TRBV9 with TRBJ1-1; no clear D. This CDR3 is built from 14 residues. V was pared by 0 bases and J by 3 bases, with 9 bases between. Per germline, CDR1 SGDLS and CDR2 YYNGEE. The CDR3 nucleotides are TGTGCCAGCAGCGTAGATCCGGGGTACACTGAAGCTTTCTTT. It yields the protein CASSVDPGYTEAFF.